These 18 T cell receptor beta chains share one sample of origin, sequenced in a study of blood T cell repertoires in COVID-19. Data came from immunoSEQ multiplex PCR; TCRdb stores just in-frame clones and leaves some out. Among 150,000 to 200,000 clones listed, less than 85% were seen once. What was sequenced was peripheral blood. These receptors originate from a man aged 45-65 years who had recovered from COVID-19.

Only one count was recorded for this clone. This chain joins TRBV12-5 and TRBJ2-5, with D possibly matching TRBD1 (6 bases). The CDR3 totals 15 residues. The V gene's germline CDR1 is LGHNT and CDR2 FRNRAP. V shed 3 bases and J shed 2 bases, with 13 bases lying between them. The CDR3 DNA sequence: TGTGCTAGTGGTTTTGGATTAGGGGGTCAAGAGACCCAGTACTTC. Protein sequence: CASGFGLGGQETQYF.

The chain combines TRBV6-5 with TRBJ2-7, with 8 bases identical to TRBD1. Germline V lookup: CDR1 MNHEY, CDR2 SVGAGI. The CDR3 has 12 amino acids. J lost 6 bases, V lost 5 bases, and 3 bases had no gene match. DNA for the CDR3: TGTGCCAGCAGTAGGACAGGGTTCGAGCAGTACTTC. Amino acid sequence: CASSRTGFEQYF.

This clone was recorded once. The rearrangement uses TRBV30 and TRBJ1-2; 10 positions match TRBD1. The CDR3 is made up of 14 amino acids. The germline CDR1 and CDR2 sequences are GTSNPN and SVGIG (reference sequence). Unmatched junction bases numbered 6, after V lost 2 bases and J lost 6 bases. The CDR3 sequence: CAWSRQGAANGYTF. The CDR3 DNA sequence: TGTGCCTGGAGTCGACAGGGGGCGGCGAATGGCTACACCTTC.

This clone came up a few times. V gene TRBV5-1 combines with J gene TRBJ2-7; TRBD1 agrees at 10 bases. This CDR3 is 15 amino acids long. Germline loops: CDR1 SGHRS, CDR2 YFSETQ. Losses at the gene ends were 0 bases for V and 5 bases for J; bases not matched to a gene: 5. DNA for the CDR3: TGCGCCAGCAGCTTGGCTGGGACAGGGGTCGACGAGCAGTACTTC. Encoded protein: CASSLAGTGVDEQYF.

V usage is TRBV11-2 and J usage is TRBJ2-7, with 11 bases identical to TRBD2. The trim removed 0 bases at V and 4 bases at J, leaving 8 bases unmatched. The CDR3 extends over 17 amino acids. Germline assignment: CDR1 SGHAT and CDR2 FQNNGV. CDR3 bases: TGTGCCAGCAGCTTAGATGGCACTAGCGGGAGATCGTACGAGCAGTACTTC. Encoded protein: CASSLDGTSGRSYEQYF.

Here the CDR3 reads CASSASLGVGEGGVRTDTQYF. The CDR3 nucleotides read TGTGCCAGCAGCGCCTCCCTAGGGGTCGGAGAAGGGGGCGTGAGGACAGATACGCAGTATTTT. This chain links TRBV9 with TRBJ2-3; 7 positions match TRBD1. Trimming at V came to 3 bases and at J to 3 bases, leaving 25 bases not matched to a gene. From germline, CDR1 is SGDLS and CDR2 YYNGEE. The CDR3 contains 21 residues.

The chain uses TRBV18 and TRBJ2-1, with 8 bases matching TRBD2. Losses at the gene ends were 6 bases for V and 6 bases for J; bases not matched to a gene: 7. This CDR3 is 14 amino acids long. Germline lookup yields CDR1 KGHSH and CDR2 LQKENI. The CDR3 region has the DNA TGTGCCAGCTCCCCAGCGGGAGAGCCCAATGAGCAGTTCTTC. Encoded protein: CASSPAGEPNEQFF.

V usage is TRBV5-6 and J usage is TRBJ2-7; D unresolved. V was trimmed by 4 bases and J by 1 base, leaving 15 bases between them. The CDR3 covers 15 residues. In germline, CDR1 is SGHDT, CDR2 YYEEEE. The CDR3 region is CASSQAGSPSYEQYF. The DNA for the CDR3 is TGTGCCAGCAGCCAAGCCGGGTCACCTTCCTACGAGCAGTACTTC.

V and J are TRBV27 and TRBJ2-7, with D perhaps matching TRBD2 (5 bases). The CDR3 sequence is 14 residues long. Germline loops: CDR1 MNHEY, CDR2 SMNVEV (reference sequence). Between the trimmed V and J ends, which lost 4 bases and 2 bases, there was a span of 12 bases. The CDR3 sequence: CASSYWAGTYEQYF. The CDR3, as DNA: TGTGCCAGCAGTTACTGGGCGGGTACCTACGAGCAGTACTTC.

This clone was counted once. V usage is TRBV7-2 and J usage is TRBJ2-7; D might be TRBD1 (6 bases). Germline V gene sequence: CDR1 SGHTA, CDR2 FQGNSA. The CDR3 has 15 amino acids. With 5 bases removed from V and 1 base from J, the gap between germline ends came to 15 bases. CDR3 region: CASSPPAGASYEQYF. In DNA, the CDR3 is TGTGCCAGCAGCCCCCCGGCAGGGGCTTCCTACGAGCAGTACTTC.

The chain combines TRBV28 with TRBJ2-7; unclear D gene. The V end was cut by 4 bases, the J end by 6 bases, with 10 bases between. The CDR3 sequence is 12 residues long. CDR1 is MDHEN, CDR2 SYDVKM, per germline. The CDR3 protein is CASSYSKSEQYF. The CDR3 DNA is TGTGCCAGCAGTTACTCCAAGTCCGAGCAGTACTTC.

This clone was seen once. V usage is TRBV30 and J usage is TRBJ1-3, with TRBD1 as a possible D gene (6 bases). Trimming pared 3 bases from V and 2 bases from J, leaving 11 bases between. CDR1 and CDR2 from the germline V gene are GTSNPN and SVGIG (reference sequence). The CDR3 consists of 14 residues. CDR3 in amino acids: CAWRAGATGNTIYF. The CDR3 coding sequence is TGTGCCTGGAGAGCAGGGGCTACTGGAAACACCATATATTTT.

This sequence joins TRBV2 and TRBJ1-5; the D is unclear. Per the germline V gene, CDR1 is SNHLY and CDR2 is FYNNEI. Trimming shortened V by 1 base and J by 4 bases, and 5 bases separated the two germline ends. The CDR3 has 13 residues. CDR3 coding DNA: TGTGCCAGCAGTGAAGTCCGTAATCAGCCCCAGCATTTT. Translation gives CASSEVRNQPQHF.

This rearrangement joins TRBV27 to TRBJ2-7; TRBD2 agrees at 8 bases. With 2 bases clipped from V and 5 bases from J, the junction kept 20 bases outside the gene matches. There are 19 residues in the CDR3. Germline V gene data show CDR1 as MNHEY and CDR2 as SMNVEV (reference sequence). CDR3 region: CASSLSWGVLNGRVDEQYF. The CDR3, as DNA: TGTGCCAGCAGTTTAAGTTGGGGGGTTTTGAACGGGAGGGTGGACGAGCAGTACTTC.

The CDR3 reads CASSIDRGSTRQYF. In nucleotides, the CDR3 is TGTGCCAGTAGTATAGATCGAGGATCTACGAGGCAGTACTTC. The V call is TRBV19, the J call TRBJ2-7; D is ambiguous. Germline CDR1 and CDR2: LNHDA and SQIVND (reference sequence). This CDR3 spans 14 amino acids. The V end was cut by 0 bases, the J end by 9 bases, with 15 bases between.

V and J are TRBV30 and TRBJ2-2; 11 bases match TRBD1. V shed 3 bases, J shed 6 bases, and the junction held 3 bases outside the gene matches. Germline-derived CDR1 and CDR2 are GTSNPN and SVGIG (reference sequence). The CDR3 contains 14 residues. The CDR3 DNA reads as TGTGCCTGGAGGAGGGACAGGGGGTCCGGGGAGCTGTTTTTT. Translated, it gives CAWRRDRGSGELFF.

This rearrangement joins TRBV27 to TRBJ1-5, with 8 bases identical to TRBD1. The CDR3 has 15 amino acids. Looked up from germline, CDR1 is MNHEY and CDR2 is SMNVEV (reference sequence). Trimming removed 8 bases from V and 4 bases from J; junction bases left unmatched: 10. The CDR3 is CASADRAGGNQPQHF. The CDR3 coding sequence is TGTGCCAGCGCGGACAGGGCCGGTGGAAATCAGCCCCAGCATTTT.

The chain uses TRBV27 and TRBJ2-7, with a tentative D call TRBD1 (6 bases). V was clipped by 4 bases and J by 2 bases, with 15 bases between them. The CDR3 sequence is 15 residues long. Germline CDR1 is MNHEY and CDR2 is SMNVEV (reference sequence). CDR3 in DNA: TGTGCCAGCAGTTCCTCCGGGACACTGGCCTACGAGCAGTACTTC. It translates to CASSSSGTLAYEQYF.